This T cell receptor beta chain is from a study of blood T cell repertoires in COVID-19 (dated by TCRdb to 2020 to 2022). Turning to the overall study: Collaborator samples came from the United States, Italy and Spain and covered acute and convalescent phases of COVID-19. Nearly every sample came with metadata listing a de-identified subject ID, COVID-19 status, age in years and sex. The dataset comprised deeply sampled blood TCRbeta repertoires from subjects exposed to, actively infected with, or recovered from COVID-19. HLA class I and class II types, where available, came from metadata supplied by the sample provider rather than from assay-based typing. The prospective study material was composed of cDNA or gDNA derived from T cells, B-cell-depleted T cells, or PBMCs. The repertoires were released in a freely available public database intended as a resource for research on the immune response to SARS-CoV-2. The samples were drawn from the first 160 participants of the ongoing ImmuneRACE study and from roughly 1,300 subjects provided by 6 global collaborators.

TCRbeta CDR3 regions were amplified from genomic DNA using the immunoSEQ Assay, a bias-controlled multiplex PCR. Per the original workflow: The number of nucleated cells in each sample was estimated by amplification of reference gene primers within the assay. Sequence reads were collapsed and filtered to measure the absolute abundance of every unique TCRbeta CDR3 rearrangement. Productive Simpson clonality was computed per sample as the square root of Simpson's diversity index over productive rearrangements. The source is immuneACCESS, and TCRdb retained only in-frame sequences with V and J called. Part of the clones is not carried over; for the studies checked, unresolved V genes explain less than half of this, and the remainder is unexplained. V, J and clone size are taken as reported in that table, and D and trimming were inferred from the DNA itself. The sample includes about 240,000 clones, with about 79% observed a single time. The ten largest make up approximately 9.4% of the sample.

A note on this clone: Its antigen is unknown. Per-base quality was not reported, and no clone a single base away is much larger than it. Other nucleotide sequences from this sample produce the same CDR3.

The CDR3 numbers 14 residues from cysteine through phenylalanine. Only the CDR3 region is kept as DNA, spanning 42 bases read in frame from base 1. CDR1 and CDR2 are read off the germline V gene as SGHRS and YFSETQ. V is pared back by 3 bases and J by 4 bases, with 8 bases lying between the germline termini. Each collaborating institution followed its own protocols to collect whole blood in K2EDTA tubes. For TCRbeta analysis, collaborators shipped samples as frozen whole blood, isolated PBMCs, or DNA extracted from either of those sample types. Findings and caveats that apply to the study as a whole: How much clinical and demographic metadata was included differed by source and by participant, and the metadata was provided uncurated.

This chain joins TRBV5-1 to TRBJ1-6, with TRBD1 tentatively as D gene (6 bases match). The sample comprised peripheral blood. The clonotype originates from a woman of 80 years or more with acute or convalescent COVID-19. The CDR3 region: CASSSQGYNSPLHF. DNA sequence: TGCGCCAGCAGCTCACAGGGTTATAATTCACCCCTCCACTTT.